Each of the 10 T cell receptor beta chains below was sequenced from the same sample in a study of T cell responses to AZD1222 COVID-19 vaccine. Sequencing used immunoSEQ multiplex PCR; TCRdb keeps in-frame clones, though not all of them. The data contain 90,000 to 120,000 clones, around 92% of them singletons. The sequenced sample was peripheral blood, obtained 28 days after the second AZD1222 dose. Source of these receptors: an adult who received the AZD1222 COVID-19 vaccine.

The rearrangement uses TRBV25-1 and TRBJ2-3; D is unresolved. This CDR3 contains 13 residues. V was cut by 2 bases and J by 5 bases, with 8 bases left in between. Germline CDR1 MGHDK, CDR2 SYGVNS. The CDR3 region is CASSEEYQDTQYF. The CDR3 DNA follows: TGTGCCAGCAGTGAAGAATATCAAGATACGCAGTATTTT.

DNA of the CDR3: TGTGCCAGCAGCTTAGGTCCGGGACAGGGTAAGGTTGAGCAGTTCTTC. It encodes CASSLGPGQGKVEQFF. The J gene is TRBJ2-1, the V gene TRBV11-1, with 9 bases matching TRBD1. Germline V gives CDR1 SGHAT, CDR2 FQDESV (reference sequence). The trim removed 1 base at V and 9 bases at J, leaving 10 bases unmatched. The CDR3 sequence is 16 residues long.

The V and J genes are TRBV7-2 and TRBJ2-5, with D hard to call. V dropped 4 bases and J dropped 0 bases, with 9 bases sitting between them. Per the germline V gene, CDR1 is SGHTA and CDR2 is FQGNSA. The CDR3 sequence is 14 residues long. The DNA of the CDR3 is TGTGCCAGCAGCTCCCCACCGCACCAAGAGACCCAGTACTTC. As protein: CASSSPPHQETQYF.

This clone was picked up a small number of times. The V and J genes are TRBV30 and TRBJ2-7; 14 bases map to TRBD2. The trim removed 1 base at V and 9 bases at J, leaving 8 bases unmatched. CDR3 length: 15 residues. The germline V gene encodes CDR1 GTSNPN and CDR2 SVGIG (reference sequence). CDR3 sequence: CAWSGTGTSGSRQYF. In DNA form, the CDR3 reads TGTGCCTGGAGTGGAACCGGGACTAGCGGGAGTAGGCAGTACTTC.

This chain connects TRBV2 to TRBJ2-7, with D uncertain. V lost 11 bases and J 6 bases, leaving 17 bases between the germline ends. The CDR3 totals 12 residues. Germline V CDR1 and CDR2: SNHLY, FYNNEI. The CDR3 coding sequence is TGTGCCCAAGCTAGGGAACCATCCGAGCAGTACTTC. The encoded protein is CAQAREPSEQYF.

The chain employs TRBV30 and TRBJ2-3; possibly TRBD1 or TRBD2 for D (6 bases each). Looked up from germline, CDR1 is GTSNPN and CDR2 is SVGIG (reference sequence). V was clipped by 2 bases and J by 5 bases, with 23 bases between them. The CDR3 runs to 17 residues. In DNA, the CDR3 is TGTGCCTGGAGTTTGGCTCTAGGGGGGCAGGTGGGAGATACGCAGTATTTT. Amino acids: CAWSLALGGQVGDTQYF. Using reference TRBV30 and TRBJ2-3 for the parts outside the CDR3, the full variable domain is SQTIHQWPATLVQPVGSPLSLECTVEGTSNPNLYWYRQAAGRGLQLLFYSVGIGQISSEVPQNLSASRPQDRQFILSSKKLLLSDSGFYLCAWSLALGGQVGDTQYFGPGTRLTVL.

This clone was counted between two and nine times. The V call is TRBV9, the J call TRBJ1-3; the D gene is possibly TRBD1 (6 bases). Germline V gene lookup returns CDR1 SGDLS and CDR2 YYNGEE. V was cut by 4 bases and J by 4 bases, with 15 bases left in between. The length of the CDR3 is 15 residues. The DNA for the CDR3 is TGTGCCAGCAGCACCCAACTCGGACAGGGAAACACCATATATTTT. It encodes CASSTQLGQGNTIYF.

In nucleotides, the CDR3 is TGTGCCAGCAGTTCCCTTAGAGGGACAGGGGCCTATGGCTACACCTTC. Protein sequence: CASSSLRGTGAYGYTF. V gene TRBV6-5 combines with J gene TRBJ1-2; 10 nucleotides match TRBD1. This CDR3 has 16 amino acids. In germline, CDR1 is MNHEY, CDR2 SVGAGI. Trimming took 4 bases from V and 4 from J; bases not matched to a gene: 9.

A single count supports this clone. This chain uses TRBV3-1 (or the pseudogene TRBV3-2) with TRBJ1-5; TRBD1 is a possible D gene (5 bases). V lost 1 base, J lost 6 bases, and 13 bases lay in between. The CDR3 loop spans 15 amino acids. Germline V lookup: CDR1 LGHDT, CDR2 YNNKEL (reference sequence). The DNA for the CDR3 is TGTGCCAGCAGCCAAGGGATGAGTGGGACTCAGCCCCAGCATTTT. This translates into CASSQGMSGTQPQHF.

The count of this clone is one. The chain combines TRBV6-4 with TRBJ2-1, with TRBD2 matching 14 bases. The trim removed 2 bases at V and 7 bases at J, leaving 4 bases unmatched. Germline V gene data show CDR1 as MRHNA and CDR2 as SNTAGT. This CDR3 contains 16 residues. CDR3 in amino acids: CASSDQGLAGVNEQFF. For the CDR3, the DNA is TGTGCCAGCAGTGACCAGGGACTAGCGGGAGTTAATGAGCAGTTCTTC.